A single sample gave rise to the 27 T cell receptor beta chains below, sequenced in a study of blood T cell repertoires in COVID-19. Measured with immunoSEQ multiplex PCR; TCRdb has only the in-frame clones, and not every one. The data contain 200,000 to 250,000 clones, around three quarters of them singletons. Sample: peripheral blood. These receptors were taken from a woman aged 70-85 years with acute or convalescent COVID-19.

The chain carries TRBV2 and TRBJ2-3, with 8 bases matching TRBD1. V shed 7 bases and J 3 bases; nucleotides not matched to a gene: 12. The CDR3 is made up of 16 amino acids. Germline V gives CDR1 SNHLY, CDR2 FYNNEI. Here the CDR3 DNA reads TGTGCCAGCACCTCGGAGGCAGGGGGCGCGACAGATACGCAGTATTTT. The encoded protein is CASTSEAGGATDTQYF.

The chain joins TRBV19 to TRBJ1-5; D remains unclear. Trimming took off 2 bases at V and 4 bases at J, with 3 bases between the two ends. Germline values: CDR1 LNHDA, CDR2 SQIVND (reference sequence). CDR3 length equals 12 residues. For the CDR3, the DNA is TGTGCCAGTAGTATATCTAATCAGCCCCAGCATTTT. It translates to CASSISNQPQHF.

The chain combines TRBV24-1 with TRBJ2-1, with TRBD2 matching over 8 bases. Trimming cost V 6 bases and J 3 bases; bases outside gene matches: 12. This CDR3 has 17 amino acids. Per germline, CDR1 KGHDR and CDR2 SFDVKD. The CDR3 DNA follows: TGTGCCACCAGTTCCCCGGGGGGGGGTCTCCACTACAATGAGCAGTTCTTC. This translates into CATSSPGGGLHYNEQFF.

The chain's CDR3 is CASSRADRQETQYF. In DNA, the CDR3 is TGTGCCAGCAGCCGGGCAGACCGTCAAGAGACCCAGTACTTC. The chain combines TRBV3-1 (or the pseudogene TRBV3-2) with TRBJ2-5; D ambiguous. Germline assignment: CDR1 LGHDT and CDR2 YNNKEL (reference sequence). Trimming removed 4 bases at V and 2 bases at J, with 11 bases between. This CDR3 contains 14 residues.

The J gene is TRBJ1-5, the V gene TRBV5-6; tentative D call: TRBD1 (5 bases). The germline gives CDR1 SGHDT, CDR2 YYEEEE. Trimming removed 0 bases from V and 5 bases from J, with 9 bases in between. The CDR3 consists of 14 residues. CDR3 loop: CASSLGVGDQPQHF. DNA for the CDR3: TGTGCCAGCAGCTTGGGGGTAGGGGATCAGCCCCAGCATTTT.

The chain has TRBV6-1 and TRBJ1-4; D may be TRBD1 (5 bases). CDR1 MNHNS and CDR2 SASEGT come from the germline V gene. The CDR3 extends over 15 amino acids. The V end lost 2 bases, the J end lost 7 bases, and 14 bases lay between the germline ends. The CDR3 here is CASSEIVGHGEKLFF. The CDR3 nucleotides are TGTGCCAGCAGTGAAATCGTCGGACACGGTGAAAAACTGTTTTTT.

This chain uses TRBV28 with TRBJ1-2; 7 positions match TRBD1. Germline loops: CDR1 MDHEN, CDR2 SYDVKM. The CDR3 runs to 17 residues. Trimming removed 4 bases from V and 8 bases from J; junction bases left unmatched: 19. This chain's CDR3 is CASSSSPFRGRGSGYTF. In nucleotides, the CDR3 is TGTGCCAGCAGTTCCTCCCCTTTCCGGGGCAGGGGGTCGGGCTACACCTTC.

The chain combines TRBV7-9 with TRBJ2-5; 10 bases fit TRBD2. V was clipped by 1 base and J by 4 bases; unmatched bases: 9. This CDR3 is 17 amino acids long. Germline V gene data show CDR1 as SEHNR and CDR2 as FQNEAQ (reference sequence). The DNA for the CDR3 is TGTGCCAGCAGCTTAGGTCATCGAGCGGGAGGGGGAGAGACCCAGTACTTC. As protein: CASSLGHRAGGGETQYF.

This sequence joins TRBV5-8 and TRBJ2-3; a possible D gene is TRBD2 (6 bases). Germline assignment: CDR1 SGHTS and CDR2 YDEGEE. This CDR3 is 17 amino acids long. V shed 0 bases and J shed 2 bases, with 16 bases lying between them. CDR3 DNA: TGTGCCAGCAGCTTGGTCGGGGGTCCTCCATTCACAGATACGCAGTATTTT. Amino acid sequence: CASSLVGGPPFTDTQYF. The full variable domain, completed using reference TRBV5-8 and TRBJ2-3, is EAGVTQSPTHLIKTRGQQATLRCSPISGHTSVYWYQQALGLGLQFLLWYDEGEERNRGNFPPRFSGRQFPNYSSELNVNALELEDSALYLCASSLVGGPPFTDTQYFGPGTRLTVL.

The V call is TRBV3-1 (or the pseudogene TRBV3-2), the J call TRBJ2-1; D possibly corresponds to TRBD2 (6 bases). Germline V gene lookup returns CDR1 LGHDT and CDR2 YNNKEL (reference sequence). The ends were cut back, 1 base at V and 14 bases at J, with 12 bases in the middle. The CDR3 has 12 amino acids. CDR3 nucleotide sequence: TGTGCCAGCAGCCAAGGTACTAGCTCGGAGTTCTTC. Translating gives CASSQGTSSEFF.

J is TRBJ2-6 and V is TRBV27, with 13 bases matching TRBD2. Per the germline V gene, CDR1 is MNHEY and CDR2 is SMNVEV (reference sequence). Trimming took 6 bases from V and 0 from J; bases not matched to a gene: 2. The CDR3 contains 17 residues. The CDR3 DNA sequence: TGTGCCAGCAGCCGACTAGCGGGAGGCTCTGGGGCCAACGTCCTGACTTTC. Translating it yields CASSRLAGGSGANVLTF.

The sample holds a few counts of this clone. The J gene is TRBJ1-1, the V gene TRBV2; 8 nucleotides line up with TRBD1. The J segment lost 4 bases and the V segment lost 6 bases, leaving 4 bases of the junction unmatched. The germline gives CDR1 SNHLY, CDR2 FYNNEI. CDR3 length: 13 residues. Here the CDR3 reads CASSEDRVTEAFF. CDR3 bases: TGTGCCAGCAGCGAGGACAGGGTCACTGAAGCTTTCTTT. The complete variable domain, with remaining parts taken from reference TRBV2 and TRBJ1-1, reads EPEVTQTPSHQVTQMGQEVILRCVPISNHLYFYWYRQILGQKVEFLVSFYNNEISEKSEIFDDQFSVERPDGSNFTLKIRSTKLEDSAMYFCASSEDRVTEAFFGQGTRLTVV.

The CDR3 reads CASSLGLAGGGYEQYF. The CDR3 region has the DNA TGTGCCAGCAGCTTGGGGCTAGCGGGGGGCGGCTACGAGCAGTACTTC. The gene calls are TRBV5-5 and TRBJ2-7; 11 positions match TRBD2. The germline gives CDR1 SGHKS, CDR2 YYEKEE (reference sequence). There are 16 residues in the CDR3. The junction had 5 bases not matched to a gene; V was cut back by 0 bases and J by 3 bases.

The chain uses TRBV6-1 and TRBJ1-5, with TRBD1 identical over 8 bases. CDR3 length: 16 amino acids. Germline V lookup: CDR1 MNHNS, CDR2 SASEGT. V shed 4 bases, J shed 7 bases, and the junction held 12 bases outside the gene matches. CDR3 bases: TGTGCCAGCAGTGGTCCCTACAGGGGGAACGACCAGCCCCAGCATTTT. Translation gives CASSGPYRGNDQPQHF.

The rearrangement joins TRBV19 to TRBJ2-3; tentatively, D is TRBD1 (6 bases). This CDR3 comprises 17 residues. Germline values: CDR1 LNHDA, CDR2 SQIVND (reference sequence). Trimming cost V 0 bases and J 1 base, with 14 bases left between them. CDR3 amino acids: CASSIDRTGTGTDTQYF. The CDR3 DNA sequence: TGTGCCAGTAGTATAGATCGAACAGGGACCGGCACAGATACGCAGTATTTT.

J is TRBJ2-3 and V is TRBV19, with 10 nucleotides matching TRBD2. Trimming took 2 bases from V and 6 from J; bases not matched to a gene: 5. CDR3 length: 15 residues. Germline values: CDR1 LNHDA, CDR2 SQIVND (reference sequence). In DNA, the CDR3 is TGTGCCAGTAGTATACCGGCTAGCGGGAGTGATACGCAGTATTTT. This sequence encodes CASSIPASGSDTQYF.

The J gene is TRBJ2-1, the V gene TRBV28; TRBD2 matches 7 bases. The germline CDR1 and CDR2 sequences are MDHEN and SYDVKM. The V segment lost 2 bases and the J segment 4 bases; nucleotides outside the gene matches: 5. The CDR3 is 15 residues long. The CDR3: CASSLPSSGYNEQFF. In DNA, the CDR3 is TGTGCCAGCAGTTTACCTTCTAGCGGTTACAATGAGCAGTTCTTC.

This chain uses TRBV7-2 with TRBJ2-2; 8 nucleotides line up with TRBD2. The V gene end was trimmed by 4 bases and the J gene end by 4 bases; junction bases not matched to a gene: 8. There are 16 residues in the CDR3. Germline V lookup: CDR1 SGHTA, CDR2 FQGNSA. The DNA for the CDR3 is TGTGCCAGCAGCTCCTCCCGACTAGCGAGCACCGGGGAGCTGTTTTTT. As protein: CASSSSRLASTGELFF. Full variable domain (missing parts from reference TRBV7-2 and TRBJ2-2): GAGVSQSPSNKVTEKGKDVELRCDPISGHTALYWYRQSLGQGLEFLIYFQGNSAPDKSGLPSDRFSAERTGGSVSTLTIQRTQQEDSAVYLCASSSSRLASTGELFFGEGSRLTVL.

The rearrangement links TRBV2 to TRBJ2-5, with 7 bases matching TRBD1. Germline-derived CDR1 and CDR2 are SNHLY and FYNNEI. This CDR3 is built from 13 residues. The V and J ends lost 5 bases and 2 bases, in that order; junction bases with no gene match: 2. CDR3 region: CASSRGQQETQYF. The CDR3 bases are TGTGCCAGCAGTCGGGGACAGCAAGAGACCCAGTACTTC.

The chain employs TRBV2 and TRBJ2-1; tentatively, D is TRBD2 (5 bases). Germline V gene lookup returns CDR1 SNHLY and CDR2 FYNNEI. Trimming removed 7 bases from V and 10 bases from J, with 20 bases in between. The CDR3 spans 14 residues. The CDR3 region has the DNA TGTGCCAGCACCCCCGGCCAGCGGTTTTTAGAGCAGTTCTTC. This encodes CASTPGQRFLEQFF.

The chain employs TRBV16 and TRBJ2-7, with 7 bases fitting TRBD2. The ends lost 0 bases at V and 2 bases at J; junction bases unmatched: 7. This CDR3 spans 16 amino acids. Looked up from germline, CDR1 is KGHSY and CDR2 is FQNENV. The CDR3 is CASSQSSLAAPYEQYF. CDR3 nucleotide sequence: TGTGCCAGCAGCCAATCGAGCCTAGCGGCACCCTACGAGCAGTACTTC.

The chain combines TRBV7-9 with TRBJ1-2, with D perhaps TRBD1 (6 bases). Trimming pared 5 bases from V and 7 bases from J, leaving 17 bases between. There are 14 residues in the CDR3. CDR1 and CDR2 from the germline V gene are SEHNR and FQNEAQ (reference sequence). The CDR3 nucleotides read TGTGCCAGCAGCCCATCAGAAACAGGGATTGGCTACACCTTC. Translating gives CASSPSETGIGYTF.

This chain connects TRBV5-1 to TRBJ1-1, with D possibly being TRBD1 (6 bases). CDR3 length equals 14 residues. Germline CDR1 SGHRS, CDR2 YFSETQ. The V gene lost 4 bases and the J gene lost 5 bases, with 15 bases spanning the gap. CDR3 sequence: CASSGQGLGTEAFF. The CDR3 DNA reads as TGCGCCAGCAGCGGCCAGGGGTTAGGGACTGAAGCTTTCTTT.

CDR3 bases: TGTGCCAGCAGTAAAAGCAGGAACTCCTACGAGCAGTACTTC. Its translation: CASSKSRNSYEQYF. The rearrangement joins TRBV6-5 to TRBJ2-7; D remains ambiguous. The germline gives CDR1 MNHEY, CDR2 SVGAGI. The CDR3 sequence is 14 residues long. The ends were cut back, 5 bases at V and 0 bases at J, with 11 bases in the middle.

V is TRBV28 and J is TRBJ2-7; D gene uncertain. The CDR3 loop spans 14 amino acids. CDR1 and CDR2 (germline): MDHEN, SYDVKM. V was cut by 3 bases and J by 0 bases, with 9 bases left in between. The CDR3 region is CASSFSASSYEQYF. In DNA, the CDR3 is TGTGCCAGCAGTTTCAGCGCCAGCTCCTACGAGCAGTACTTC.

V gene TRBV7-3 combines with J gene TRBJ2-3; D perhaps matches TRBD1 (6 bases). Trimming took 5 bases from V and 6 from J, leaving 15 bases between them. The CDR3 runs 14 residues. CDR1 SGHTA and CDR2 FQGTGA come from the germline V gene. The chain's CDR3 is CASSPTGSVDTQYF. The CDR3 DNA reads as TGTGCCAGCAGCCCTACAGGGTCGGTCGATACGCAGTATTTT. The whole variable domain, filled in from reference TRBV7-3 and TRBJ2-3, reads GAGVSQTPSNKVTEKGKYVELRCDPISGHTALYWYRQSLGQGPEFLIYFQGTGAADDSGLPNDRFFAVRPEGSVSTLKIQRTERGDSAVYLCASSPTGSVDTQYFGPGTRLTVL.

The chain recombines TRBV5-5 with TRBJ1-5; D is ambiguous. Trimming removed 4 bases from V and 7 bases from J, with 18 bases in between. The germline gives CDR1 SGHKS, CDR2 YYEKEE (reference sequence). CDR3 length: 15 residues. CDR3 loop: CASSIDNAGKQPQHF. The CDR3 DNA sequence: TGTGCCAGCAGCATCGACAACGCTGGTAAGCAGCCCCAGCATTTT.